Listed below are T cell receptor beta chains from one sample, sequenced in a study of breast tumors, draining lymph nodes, adjacent tissues. TCRdb analysed the multiplex PCR reads with MiXCR anew, one entry per CDR3 protein. The sample yields about 180,000 distinct CDR3 sequences, 30% to 35% seen once. The specimen was axillary lymph node tissue. These receptors came from a female donor with breast cancer. Some clones in this sample may be carry-over from other donors' samples. The conserved cysteine and the conserved F or W are not part of the CDR3 here.

V gene: TRBV20-1
J gene: TRBJ1-2
CDR3 protein: SAEGQAANYGYT

V gene: TRBV11-3
J gene: TRBJ2-7
CDR3 protein: ASSLPRY

V gene: TRBV20-1
J gene: TRBJ2-7
CDR3 protein: SAYSGTSGSGEQY

V gene: TRBV19
J gene: TRBJ1-2
CDR3 protein: ASSIRRGDYGYT

V gene: TRBV4-2
J gene: TRBJ2-2
CDR3 protein: ASSQVGGGSNTGELF

V gene: TRBV7-9
J gene: TRBJ2-3
CDR3 protein: ASSSLDGGAGSTDTQY

V gene: TRBV12-3/TRBV12-4
J gene: TRBJ2-3
CDR3 protein: ASSLFPDTQY

V gene: TRBV7-2
J gene: TRBJ2-3
CDR3 protein: ASSRDRLTDTQY

V gene: TRBV14
J gene: TRBJ1-2
CDR3 protein: ASSQAITLGYT

V gene: TRBV20-1
J gene: TRBJ2-1
CDR3 protein: SASGDPYNEQF

V gene: TRBV9
J gene: TRBJ2-5
CDR3 protein: ASRVAGGQEIQY